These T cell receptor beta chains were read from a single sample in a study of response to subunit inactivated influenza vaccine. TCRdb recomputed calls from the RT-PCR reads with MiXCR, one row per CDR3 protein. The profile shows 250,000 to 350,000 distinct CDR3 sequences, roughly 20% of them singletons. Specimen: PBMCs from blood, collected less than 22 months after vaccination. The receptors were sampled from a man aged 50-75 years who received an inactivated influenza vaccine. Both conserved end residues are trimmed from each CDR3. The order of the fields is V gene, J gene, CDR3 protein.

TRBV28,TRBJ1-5,ASSMLGGLLSMQPQH
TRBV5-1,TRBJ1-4,ASSLTGLDNEKLF
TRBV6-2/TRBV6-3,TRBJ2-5,ASSYTAGLQETQY
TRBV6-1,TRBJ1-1,ASSRIGSFHTEAF
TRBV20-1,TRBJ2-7,SALREYEQY
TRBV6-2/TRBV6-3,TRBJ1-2,ASSPHRGLYYGYT
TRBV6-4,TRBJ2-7,ASSSLPGTGVYEQY
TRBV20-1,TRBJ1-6,SARVVSGLSSYNSPLH
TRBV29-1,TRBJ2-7,SVQGPFSYEQY
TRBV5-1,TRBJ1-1,ASSPGTGGAGNTEAF
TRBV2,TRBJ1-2,ASSSDSGYT
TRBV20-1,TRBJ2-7,SARDFWSGEQY
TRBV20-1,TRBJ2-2,SASDPRAGELF
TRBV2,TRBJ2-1,ASSDFGVAGLDNEQF
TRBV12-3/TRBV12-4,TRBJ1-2,ASSDWTGVGSLGYT
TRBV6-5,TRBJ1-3,ASSYNSGSLSGNTIY
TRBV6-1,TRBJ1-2,ASRTQGVGGYT
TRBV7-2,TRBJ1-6,ASSSPHQGSSPLH
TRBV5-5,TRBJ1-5,ASSALGGDSNQPQH
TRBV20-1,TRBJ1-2,SVVPTANYGYT
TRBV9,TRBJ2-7,ASSVDAGGYEQY
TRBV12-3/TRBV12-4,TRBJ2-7,ASSFSPLHSGAAYEQY
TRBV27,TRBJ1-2,ASSSNAGQGGGGYT
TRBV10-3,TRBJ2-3,AISEGVNTQY
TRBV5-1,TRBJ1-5,ASARDGTRGQPQH
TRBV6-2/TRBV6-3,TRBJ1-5,ARNAQGAGRLQPQH
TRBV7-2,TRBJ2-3,ASSATSLSTDTQY
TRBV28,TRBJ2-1,ASSLTSYSYNEQF
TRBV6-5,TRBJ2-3,ASSYWGSQADTQY
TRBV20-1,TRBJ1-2,SAFPLGDLYGYT
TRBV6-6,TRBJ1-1,ASMTARGTEAF